What follows is one TCR beta chain and its context. There are 13 residues in the CDR3. The germline V and J ends were trimmed by 3 bases and 4 bases, with 12 bases remaining between them. The germline V gene encodes CDR1 GTSNPN and CDR2 SVGIG (reference sequence). This entry belongs to a study of blood T cell repertoires in COVID-19. The study recruited people aged about 18 to 95 years across approximately 24 US areas. The repertoire was sequenced with immunoSEQ multiplex PCR; TCRdb's copy has only in-frame clones and lacks some. Among about 470,000 clones listed, about 85% were seen once. V is TRBV30 and J is TRBJ1-2, with a possible D match to TRBD1 (5 bases). Sample: PBMCs or T cells enriched from blood (not recorded which). This TCR came from a woman younger than 30 who had recovered from COVID-19. CDR3 sequence reads: CAWRLKGLYGYTF. Here the CDR3 DNA reads TGTGCCTGGAGGCTCAAGGGACTCTATGGCTACACCTTC.